These T cell receptor beta chains were read from a single sample in a study of neurological immune-mediated disorders. TCRdb fed the 5' RACE reads into MiXCR, producing one record per CDR3 protein. The table shows tens of thousands of distinct CDR3 sequences, with more than 2% occurring only once. The sequenced material came from PBMCs. The source is a woman aged 45-59 years with multiple sclerosis. Each CDR3 is given with its conserved first and last residue. The D gene is left open where the match is weak. Not every row has a clone size; where given, it reads once, few, many or a size class.

D,J,V,size,DNA,CDR3
.,TRBJ2-1,TRBV5-1,many,TGCGCCAGCAGCTCGTCGGAATTTCGCTCCTACAATGAGCAGTTCTTC,CASSSSEFRSYNEQFF
TRBD1,TRBJ1-1,TRBV5-1,many,TGCGCCAGCAGCATCGGGACAGGCAGAGAAGCTTTCTTT,CASSIGTGREAFF
TRBD1,TRBJ1-4,TRBV5-1,many,TGCGCCAGCAGCTCGGACAGGGGGCGCGAAAAACTGTTTTTT,CASSSDRGREKLFF
TRBD1,TRBJ1-2,TRBV20-1,many,TGCAGTGCTAGACAAGGACAGGGCCCTTCAACCTTC,CSARQGQGPSTF
.,TRBJ2-7,TRBV9,many,TGTGCCAGCAGCGTAGTATTACAGGGAGAACAGTACTTC,CASSVVLQGEQYF
.,TRBJ1-1,TRBV7-9,many,TGTGCCAGCAGCTTACCCTCAGCGGGCACTGAAGCTTTCTTT,CASSLPSAGTEAFF
TRBD1,TRBJ2-7,TRBV7-8,few,TGTGCCAGCAGCTCTTCCCGGACAGGCTACGAGCAGTACTTC,CASSSSRTGYEQYF
.,TRBJ2-1,TRBV12-3/TRBV12-4,many,TGTGCCAGCAGTTCGAGAGGAGAACAGTTCTTC,CASSSRGEQFF
.,TRBJ2-3,TRBV7-8,many,TGTGCCAGCAGCTTTAACAGGCTTCTGTCTAGCACAGATACGCAGTATTTT,CASSFNRLLSSTDTQYF
.,TRBJ2-1,TRBV20-1,many,TGCAGTGCTATCTCCAGGGGAAATGAGCAGTTCTTC,CSAISRGNEQFF
.,TRBJ2-5,TRBV2,many,TGTGCCAGCAGAGTACAGGGAACAGGAGAGACCCAGTACTTC,CASRVQGTGETQYF
.,TRBJ2-1,TRBV29-1,many,TGCAGCGTTGAACGGGCCGGGCGAAGCTCCTACAATGAGCAGTTCTTC,CSVERAGRSSYNEQFF
TRBD2,TRBJ2-1,TRBV20-1,few,TGCAGTGCTAGAGCGGGGACTAGGAACAATGAGCAGTTCTTC,CSARAGTRNNEQFF
.,TRBJ2-1,TRBV11-2,many,TGTGCCAGCAGCTTCGCTGGTGAATGGGGATACAATGAGCAGTTCTTC,CASSFAGEWGYNEQFF
.,TRBJ2-1,TRBV13,many,TGTGCCAGTTCCGCCCAGGGGGGTGAGCAGTTCTTC,CASSAQGGEQFF
.,TRBJ1-1,TRBV5-1,.,TGCGCCAGCAGCTTGGCCCCTGAACAGAACACTGAAGCTTTCTTT,CASSLAPEQNTEAFF
TRBD1,TRBJ2-7,TRBV5-1,many,TGCGCCAGCAGCTCAACGACAGGGGTCTACGAGCAGTACTTC,CASSSTTGVYEQYF
TRBD2,TRBJ2-1,TRBV5-1,many,TGCGCCAGCATAGCCACGGGGGGTGAGCAGTTCTTC,CASIATGGEQFF
.,TRBJ2-3,TRBV18,many,TGTGCCAGCTCACCACCGTCTAGCGCAGATACGCAGTATTTT,CASSPPSSADTQYF
TRBD2,TRBJ2-5,TRBV4-2,few,TGTGCCAGCAGCCAAGATATACTAGCGGGAGGGACGGAGACCCAGTACTTC,CASSQDILAGGTETQYF
.,TRBJ2-2,TRBV28,few,TGTGCCAGCAGTTCCGGGACACTCCCTCCGACGGAGCTGTTTTTT,CASSSGTLPPTELFF
.,TRBJ2-2,TRBV18,many,TGTGCCAGCTCACCTGGACTTCTTCGAATAGTCGGGGAGCTGTTTTTT,CASSPGLLRIVGELFF
.,TRBJ1-2,TRBV4-2,many,TGTGCCAGCAGCCAAGATCTCGGTTCAGGGAGCCTCTATGGCTACACCTTC,CASSQDLGSGSLYGYTF
.,TRBJ1-1,TRBV20-1,many,TGCAGTGCTAGAGATCCGGGCAGGACTCTGAGCACTGAAGCTTTCTTT,CSARDPGRTLSTEAFF
.,TRBJ2-7,TRBV7-2,.,TGTGCCAGCAGCTTAGTTTGGGGGGGGCTCTACGAGCAGTACTTC,CASSLVWGGLYEQYF
.,TRBJ1-5,TRBV20-1,many,TGCAGTGCTAGCAAGCCGTATAGCAATCAGCCCCAGAATTTT,CSASKPYSNQPQNF
.,TRBJ2-3,TRBV2,many,TGTGCCAGCAGTGCGAGGGATACGCAGTATTTT,CASSARDTQYF
TRBD2,TRBJ2-3,TRBV20-1,many,TGCAGTGCTACAACTAGCGGGAGCGATACGCAGTATTTT,CSATTSGSDTQYF
.,TRBJ1-1,TRBV7-9,medium-sized,TGTGCCAGCAGCGAAGGAGGGTTGGGAGCTTTCTTT,CASSEGGLGAFF
TRBD1,TRBJ1-2,TRBV5-1,many,TGCGCCAGCAGGACTCCCGGGACAGATGTAAACTATGGCTACACCTTC,CASRTPGTDVNYGYTF
.,TRBJ1-1,TRBV7-2,.,TGTGCCAGCAGCTTAGCACAGGGAACAACCTCTGAAGCTTTCTTT,CASSLAQGTTSEAFF
.,TRBJ2-7,TRBV5-1,many,TGCGCCAGCAGCCGTACTAATTCCTACGAGCAGTACTTC,CASSRTNSYEQYF
TRBD1,TRBJ1-1,TRBV5-5,many,TGTGCCAGCACCGAACAGGGGGCGAGTAAAGCTTTCTTT,CASTEQGASKAFF
.,TRBJ1-3,TRBV7-9,many,TGTGCCAGCAGCCCAGGATTCTGGAACACCATATATTTT,CASSPGFWNTIYF
TRBD2,TRBJ2-1,TRBV5-1,many,TGCGCCAGCAGCTTGGGGCGGGAGAATGAGCAGTTCTTC,CASSLGRENEQFF
TRBD1,TRBJ2-7,TRBV6-6,many,TGTGCCAGCAGTTACCCCCAGGGACAGCGGCAGTACGAGCAGTACTTC,CASSYPQGQRQYEQYF
TRBD2,TRBJ2-7,TRBV4-2,many,TGTGCCAGCAGCCCAGGGACTAGCGGGTACGAGCAGTACTTC,CASSPGTSGYEQYF
TRBD1,TRBJ1-1,TRBV18,.,TGTGCCAGCTCTCGAACTCCGGGACAGGGAAACACTGAAGCTTTCTTT,CASSRTPGQGNTEAFF
.,TRBJ2-3,TRBV5-1,many,TGCGCCAGCAGCTTGTGGACAGTCACAGATACGCAGTATTTT,CASSLWTVTDTQYF
.,TRBJ1-2,TRBV4-2,medium-sized,TGTGCCAGCAGCCAAGGTTTAGGCTATGGCTACACCTTC,CASSQGLGYGYTF
TRBD1,TRBJ2-1,TRBV11-2,many,TGTGCCAGCAGCTTAAGACCGGGACAGGGTTCCTACAATGAGCAGTTCTTC,CASSLRPGQGSYNEQFF
.,TRBJ1-2,TRBV20-1,many,TGCAGTGCTAGAGATCCAGTATACTATGGCTACACCTTC,CSARDPVYYGYTF
.,TRBJ1-2,TRBV11-2,many,TGTGCCAGCAGACTGGACAGTTCTGGCTACACCTTC,CASRLDSSGYTF
.,TRBJ2-5,TRBV5-1,many,TGCGCCAGCAGCGGTAGGCTAGCCGAGGGGGGAGAGACCCAGTACTTC,CASSGRLAEGGETQYF
.,TRBJ2-7,TRBV28,many,TGTGCCAGCAGCCCCGCACCGACAGGCCGCGGGGAGCAGTACTTC,CASSPAPTGRGEQYF
.,TRBJ1-2,TRBV4-3,many,TGCGCCAGCAGCCAAGATCTCCAGGGTTATGGCTACACCTTC,CASSQDLQGYGYTF
TRBD1,TRBJ2-1,TRBV6-5,many,TGTGCCAGCAGGGGGACAGGGGTGGGCAATGAGCAGTTCTTC,CASRGTGVGNEQFF
.,TRBJ2-2,TRBV24-1,once,TGTGCCACCAGTGATTTCTATAAGGGACAGAACACCGGGGAGCTGTTTTTT,CATSDFYKGQNTGELFF